This section outlines one T cell receptor beta chain sequence together with its context. What it binds is not known. This table comes from immunoSEQ multiplex PCR, and its TCRdb copy is limited to in-frame clones, with some not included. The table has just over 80,000 clones, about nine tenths seen once. These data come from a study of OX40 agonist ivuxolimab in advanced cancers. Study outcomes and limitations: It was not determined which antigens were specifically recognized by the peripheral T cells that had undergone clonal expansion. Low normalized T-cell clonal expansion was additionally recorded for some nonresponders.

The CDR3 extends over 12 amino acids. Looked up from germline, CDR1 is GTSNPN and CDR2 is SVGIG (reference sequence). V lost 2 bases, J lost 4 bases, and 8 bases lay in between. Sequences were derived from CD4+ or CD8+ T cells sorted from blood, sampled in a trial of the OX40 agonist ivuxolimab. The chain carries TRBV30 and TRBJ2-5; D remains unclear. The clonotype comes from an adult with an advanced solid tumor such as melanoma, head and neck, liver or kidney cancer. The CDR3 DNA reads TGTGCCTGGAGTAGGGATCTAGAGACCCAGTACTTC. Encoded protein: CAWSRDLETQYF.